Presented here are 31 T cell receptor beta chains from one specimen sequenced in a study of CD8 T cells in ankylosing spondylitis. TCRdb independently ran MiXCR on the 5' RACE reads; one entry per CDR3 protein. This table holds roughly 150,000 distinct CDR3 sequences, 9.8% found once. Input material: blood, either unsorted or a sorted T cell fraction (not recorded which). These receptors were obtained from a female donor with ankylosing spondylitis or in good health (not recorded which).

The gene calls are TRBV11-2 and TRBJ1-1; D gene uncertain. V was trimmed by 7 bases and J by 4 bases, leaving 13 bases between them. Looked up from germline, CDR1 is SGHAT and CDR2 is FQNNGV. This CDR3 is built from 13 residues. The DNA for the CDR3 is TGTGCCAGCACCCACCCCGGGGTCACTGAAGCTTTCTTT. It encodes CASTHPGVTEAFF.

This clonotype was recorded many times. The CDR3 DNA is TGCGCCAGCAGCTTTTCTAGCGGGCCCGAGCAGTTCTTC. It encodes CASSFSSGPEQFF. The rearrangement uses TRBV5-1 and TRBJ2-1, with 8 positions matching TRBD2. The CDR3 sequence is 13 residues long. Germline V gene lookup returns CDR1 SGHRS and CDR2 YFSETQ. The J segment lost 10 bases and the V segment lost 2 bases, leaving 5 bases of the junction unmatched.

This clonotype was counted a few times. The rearrangement joins TRBV3-1 to TRBJ2-1; either TRBD1 or TRBD2 may fit D (6 bases each). The germline CDR1 and CDR2 sequences are LGHDT and YNNKEL (reference sequence). The ends were cut back, 0 bases at V and 2 bases at J, with 14 bases in the middle. This CDR3 spans 17 amino acids. The DNA of the CDR3 is TGTGCCAGCAGCCAAGATCAAGGGGGAGGTCCCTACAATGAGCAGTTCTTC. It translates to CASSQDQGGGPYNEQFF.

This clonotype was seen more than once but under ten times. The chain uses TRBV6-1 and TRBJ1-1, with D maybe TRBD1 (5 bases). The CDR3 is made up of 15 amino acids. V was cut by 5 bases and J by 5 bases, with 18 bases left in between. Germline-derived CDR1 and CDR2 are MNHNS and SASEGT. The DNA of the CDR3 is TGTGCCAGCAGTCCCTATAGGGGATCAGGGACTGAAGCTTTCTTT. It encodes CASSPYRGSGTEAFF.

The J gene is TRBJ2-7, the V gene TRBV29-1; 12 nucleotides align to TRBD2. This CDR3 region has 15 residues. Trimming removed 0 bases from V and 1 base from J; junction bases left unmatched: 1. The germline V gene encodes CDR1 SQVTM and CDR2 ANQGSEA. The CDR3 protein is CSVEETSGSSYEQYF. The DNA of the CDR3 is TGCAGCGTTGAAGAGACTAGCGGGAGTTCCTACGAGCAGTACTTC.

This clonotype was picked up a small number of times. The chain recombines TRBV4-2 with TRBJ2-1, with no clear D. V lost 1 base to trimming and J lost 6 bases, with 7 bases between them. CDR3 size: 13 residues. In germline, CDR1 is LGHNA, CDR2 YNFKEQ. The CDR3 DNA reads as TGTGCCAGCAGCCAAGGGGAAAGCAATGAGCAGTTCTTC. As protein: CASSQGESNEQFF.

V gene TRBV7-2 combines with J gene TRBJ2-1, with 8 bases matching TRBD2. The CDR3 covers 15 residues. V trimming: 1 base; J trimming: 8 bases; junction bases outside the gene matches: 7. The V gene's germline CDR1 is SGHTA and CDR2 FQGNSA. CDR3 region: CASSLVAGGGDEQFF. CDR3 coding DNA: TGTGCCAGCAGCTTAGTGGCGGGGGGCGGGGATGAGCAGTTCTTC.

This clonotype was counted a few times. The chain employs TRBV20-1 and TRBJ2-7, with TRBD2 identical over 7 bases. This CDR3 has 14 amino acids. J gave up 0 bases and V 7 bases, and 9 bases lay outside the gene matches. The V gene's germline CDR1 is DFQATT and CDR2 SNEGSKA (reference sequence). The CDR3 here is CSGRLLADSYEQYF. In DNA form, the CDR3 reads TGCAGTGGCCGACTCCTAGCGGACTCCTACGAGCAGTACTTC.

This clonotype was found many times. The V and J genes are TRBV11-1 and TRBJ2-5; 14 nucleotides agree with TRBD2. With V trimmed by 2 bases and J by 4 bases, 6 bases remained unmatched. CDR3 length: 17 residues. The germline V gene encodes CDR1 SGHAT and CDR2 FQDESV (reference sequence). In nucleotides, the CDR3 is TGTGCCAGCAGCTTAATCGGGACTAGCGGGAGTGGAGAGACCCAGTACTTC. Protein: CASSLIGTSGSGETQYF.

The chain has TRBV27 and TRBJ2-7; TRBD1 is a possible D gene (6 bases). The CDR3 sequence is 15 residues long. V lost 11 bases and J lost 6, with 26 bases in between. The germline V gene has CDR1 MNHEY and CDR2 SMNVEV (reference sequence). The CDR3 coding sequence is TGTGCCGGCTACCCCCTGGGGACACAAGTCTTCGAGCAGTACTTC. Translating gives CAGYPLGTQVFEQYF.

The chain couples TRBV18 to TRBJ2-7; D may match TRBD1 or TRBD2 (5 bases each). Germline lookup yields CDR1 KGHSH and CDR2 LQKENI. The CDR3 sequence is 16 residues long. V gave up 3 bases and J gave up 5 bases, with 20 bases separating them. DNA for the CDR3: TGTGCCAGCTCACCCGTCCAGGATAGCTGGGGACACGAGCAGTACTTC. Residues: CASSPVQDSWGHEQYF. Looking up the rest from reference TRBV18 and TRBJ2-7 gives the full variable domain: NAGVMQNPRHLVRRRGQEARLRCSPMKGHSHVYWYRQLPEEGLKFMVYLQKENIIDESGMPKERFSAEFPKEGPSILRIQQVVRGDSAAYFCASSPVQDSWGHEQYFGPGTRLTVT.

The chain carries TRBV29-1 and TRBJ2-1; D uncertain. The V gene lost 4 bases and the J gene lost 8 bases, with 18 bases spanning the gap. The CDR3 has 14 amino acids. In germline, CDR1 is SQVTM, CDR2 ANQGSEA. The CDR3 coding sequence is TGCAGCGTTGGACATACGGATGGTAGGGATGAGCAGTTCTTC. Translating it yields CSVGHTDGRDEQFF.

This clonotype has ten or more counts. The chain combines TRBV5-1 with TRBJ1-2; no firm D call. Germline V CDR1 and CDR2: SGHRS, YFSETQ. This CDR3 is built from 13 residues. Trimming stripped 2 bases from V and 1 base from J, with 6 bases between. CDR3 bases: TGCGCCAGCAGCTTAACGGATAACTATGGCTACACCTTC. Residues: CASSLTDNYGYTF.

This clonotype was detected ten times or more. CDR3 amino acids: CASSSGNTGELFF. DNA of the CDR3: TGTGCCAGCAGCTCGGGGAACACCGGGGAGCTGTTTTTT. The chain joins TRBV5-5 to TRBJ2-2; D unresolved. Germline V CDR1 and CDR2: SGHKS, YYEKEE (reference sequence). There are 13 residues in the CDR3. Trimming took off 3 bases at V and 1 base at J, with 4 bases between the two ends. The variable domain in full, completed from reference TRBV5-5 and TRBJ2-2, reads DAGVTQSPTHLIKTRGQQVTLRCSPISGHKSVSWYQQVLGQGPQFIFQYYEKEERGRGNFPDRFSARQFPNYSSELNVNALLLGDSALYLCASSSGNTGELFFGEGSRLTVL.

This chain uses TRBV20-1 with TRBJ1-2; tentatively, D is TRBD1 (6 bases). In germline, CDR1 is DFQATT, CDR2 SNEGSKA (reference sequence). The germline V and J ends were trimmed by 0 bases and 10 bases, with 9 bases remaining between them. This CDR3 is 11 amino acids long. The CDR3 nucleotides read TGCAGTGCTAGAGACGGACAGACCTACACCTTC. Translating it yields CSARDGQTYTF.

This chain uses TRBV12-3 or TRBV12-4 with TRBJ2-1; D perhaps matches TRBD2 (6 bases). Trimming removed 7 bases from V and 6 bases from J, with 16 bases in between. The CDR3 has 14 amino acids. CDR3 bases: TGTGCCAGCACTATGGGACTCGAAAGCAATGAGCAGTTCTTC. Translation gives CASTMGLESNEQFF.

This clonotype occurred a few times. This chain joins TRBV19 and TRBJ2-3; D may be TRBD2 (6 bases). Germline V CDR1 and CDR2: LNHDA, SQIVND (reference sequence). The CDR3 spans 15 residues. Trimming removed 5 bases from V and 6 bases from J, with 18 bases in between. The CDR3 reads CASSDQTAREDTQYF. The CDR3 DNA reads TGTGCCAGTAGTGATCAGACGGCCCGGGAGGATACGCAGTATTTT.

A few counts support this clonotype. The chain employs TRBV6-2 or TRBV6-3 and TRBJ1-1; no clear D gene. This CDR3 comprises 15 residues. Trimming cost V 4 bases and J 4 bases, with 16 bases left between them. Germline values: CDR1 MNHEY, CDR2 SVGEGT. The CDR3 protein is CASSFYPSTGTEAFF. In DNA form, the CDR3 reads TGTGCCAGCAGTTTCTACCCGTCTACTGGCACTGAAGCTTTCTTT.

The chain links TRBV7-2 to TRBJ2-1; 7 nucleotides line up with TRBD2. The CDR3 has 15 residues. J was trimmed by 3 bases and V by 1 base; bases with no gene match: 3. The germline CDR1 and CDR2 sequences are SGHTA and FQGNSA. The CDR3 coding sequence is TGTGCCAGCAGCTTAGAACGGGACTACTACAATGAGCAGTTCTTC. Translation gives CASSLERDYYNEQFF.

V gene TRBV25-1 combines with J gene TRBJ2-5; no definite D call. The length of the CDR3 is 12 residues. V shed 7 bases and J shed 2 bases, with 8 bases lying between them. Germline V gives CDR1 MGHDK, CDR2 SYGVNS. CDR3 region: CASMNTQETQYF. In DNA form, the CDR3 reads TGTGCCAGCATGAATACTCAAGAGACCCAGTACTTC.

The chain is built from TRBV6-1 and TRBJ2-3; 8 nucleotides agree with TRBD2. V gave up 5 bases and J gave up 5 bases; unmatched junction bases: 6. Germline CDR1 and CDR2: MNHNS and SASEGT. The CDR3 sequence is 14 residues long. The CDR3 loop is CASSSGRGRDTQYF. The CDR3 bases are TGTGCCAGCAGTAGCGGGAGAGGAAGAGATACGCAGTATTTT.

This clonotype was seen only a few times. The CDR3 loop reads CASRPQGTGNTIYF. The CDR3 DNA reads as TGTGCCAGCAGACCACAGGGTACTGGAAACACCATATATTTT. The chain links TRBV28 to TRBJ1-3; perhaps TRBD1 as D (6 bases). The germline CDR1 and CDR2 sequences are MDHEN and SYDVKM. V was trimmed by 6 bases and J by 2 bases, leaving 11 bases between them. CDR3 size: 14 residues.

The V gene is TRBV5-1, the J gene TRBJ2-2; D is ambiguous. The CDR3 has 12 residues. Looked up from germline, CDR1 is SGHRS and CDR2 is YFSETQ. V lost 4 bases to trimming and J lost 4 bases, with 5 bases between them. The DNA of the CDR3 is TGCGCCAGCAGCACCGCCACCGGGGAGCTGTTTTTT. Translated: CASSTATGELFF.

The V and J genes are TRBV27 and TRBJ1-4; D unresolved. V lost 4 bases, J lost 0 bases, and 9 bases lay in between. Looked up from germline, CDR1 is MNHEY and CDR2 is SMNVEV (reference sequence). There are 15 residues in the CDR3. The CDR3 spells CASSSLRPTNEKLFF. In nucleotides, the CDR3 is TGTGCCAGCAGTTCCCTGAGGCCAACTAATGAAAAACTGTTTTTT.

This clonotype was detected many times. This chain uses TRBV11-2 with TRBJ1-3; D is perhaps TRBD1 (6 bases). The CDR3 runs 17 residues. Trimming cost V 0 bases and J 3 bases, with 15 bases left between them. In germline, CDR1 is SGHAT, CDR2 FQNNGV. The chain's CDR3 is CASSLDRGGQGGNTIYF. CDR3 sequence (DNA): TGTGCCAGCAGCTTAGACAGGGGAGGCCAAGGTGGAAACACCATATATTTT.

This clonotype was counted between two and nine times. The V call is TRBV20-1, the J call TRBJ2-3; TRBD2 agrees at 9 bases. Unmatched junction bases numbered 8, after V lost 6 bases and J lost 7 bases. The CDR3 has 13 amino acids. Germline CDR1 DFQATT, CDR2 SNEGSKA (reference sequence). The CDR3 nucleotides are TGCAGTGCCCTAGCGGGGAGGAGCAATACGCAGTATTTT. Protein product: CSALAGRSNTQYF.

This clonotype was recorded at least ten times. The chain recombines TRBV28 with TRBJ1-1; D is ambiguous. This CDR3 comprises 14 residues. V lost 1 base, J lost 1 base, and 7 bases lay in between. Per germline, CDR1 MDHEN and CDR2 SYDVKM. This CDR3 reads CASSLLYGNTEAFF. The DNA for the CDR3 is TGTGCCAGCAGTTTATTATACGGGAACACTGAAGCTTTCTTT.

This clonotype was counted at least ten times. This chain connects TRBV27 to TRBJ2-7; D assignment may be TRBD1 or TRBD2 (5 bases each). V was clipped by 4 bases and J by 6 bases, with 16 bases between them. This CDR3 has 14 residues. Germline values: CDR1 MNHEY, CDR2 SMNVEV (reference sequence). CDR3 nucleotide sequence: TGTGCCAGCAGTTCGGGACGCAGGTTGGGCGAGCAGTACTTC. Encoded protein: CASSSGRRLGEQYF.

V usage is TRBV29-1 and J usage is TRBJ1-4; 8 bases map to TRBD1. V was clipped by 4 bases and J by 4 bases; unmatched bases: 8. The CDR3 is made up of 15 amino acids. Germline loops: CDR1 SQVTM, CDR2 ANQGSEA. Here the CDR3 reads CSVAQGAVRNEKLFF. CDR3 nucleotide sequence: TGCAGCGTTGCCCAGGGGGCAGTCCGTAATGAAAAACTGTTTTTT.

The rearrangement links TRBV27 to TRBJ2-7; D may match TRBD1 or TRBD2 (5 bases each). The V end lost 5 bases, the J end lost 0 bases, and 14 bases lay between the germline ends. The CDR3 loop spans 15 amino acids. Per germline, CDR1 MNHEY and CDR2 SMNVEV (reference sequence). In nucleotides, the CDR3 is TGTGCCAGCAGTCCCCGGGACGGTATCTCCTACGAGCAGTACTTC. Its protein product is CASSPRDGISYEQYF.

The chain couples TRBV7-6 to TRBJ2-2; the match to TRBD2 covers 8 bases. This CDR3 has 16 amino acids. From germline, CDR1 is SGHVS and CDR2 FNYEAQ. The trim removed 2 bases at V and 5 bases at J, leaving 7 bases unmatched. The DNA of the CDR3 is TGTGCCAGCAGCTTACTCAGGCTAGCGGGTACCGGGGAGCTGTTTTTT. It translates to CASSLLRLAGTGELFF.